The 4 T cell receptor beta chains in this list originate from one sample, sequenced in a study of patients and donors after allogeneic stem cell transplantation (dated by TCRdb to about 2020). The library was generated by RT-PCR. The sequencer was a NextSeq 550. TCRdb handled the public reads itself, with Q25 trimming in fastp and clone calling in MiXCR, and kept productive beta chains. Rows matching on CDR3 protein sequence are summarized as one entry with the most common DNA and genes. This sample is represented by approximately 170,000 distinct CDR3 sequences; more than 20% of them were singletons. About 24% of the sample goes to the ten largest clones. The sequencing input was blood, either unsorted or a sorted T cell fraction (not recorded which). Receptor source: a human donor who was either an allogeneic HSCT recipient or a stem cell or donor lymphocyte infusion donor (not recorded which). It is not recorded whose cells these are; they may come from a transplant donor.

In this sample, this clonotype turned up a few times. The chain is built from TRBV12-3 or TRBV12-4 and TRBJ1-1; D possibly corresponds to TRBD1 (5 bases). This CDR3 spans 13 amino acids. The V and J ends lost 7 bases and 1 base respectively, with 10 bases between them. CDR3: CASTYQGNTEAFF. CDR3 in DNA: TGTGCCAGCACTTACCAGGGGAACACTGAAGCTTTCTTT.

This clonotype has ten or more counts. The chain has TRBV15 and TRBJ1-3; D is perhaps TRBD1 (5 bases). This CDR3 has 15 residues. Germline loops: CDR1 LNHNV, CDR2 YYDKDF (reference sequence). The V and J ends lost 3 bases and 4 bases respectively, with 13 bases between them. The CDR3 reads CATSRTLEGGNTIYF. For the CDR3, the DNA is TGTGCCACCAGCAGGACACTCGAGGGGGGAAACACCATATATTTT. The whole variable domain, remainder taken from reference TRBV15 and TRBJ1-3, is DAMVIQNPRYQVTQFGKPVTLSCSQTLNHNVMYWYQQKSSQAPKLLFHYYDKDFNNEADTPDNFQSRRPNTSFCFLDIRSPGLGDTAMYLCATSRTLEGGNTIYFGEGSWLTVV.

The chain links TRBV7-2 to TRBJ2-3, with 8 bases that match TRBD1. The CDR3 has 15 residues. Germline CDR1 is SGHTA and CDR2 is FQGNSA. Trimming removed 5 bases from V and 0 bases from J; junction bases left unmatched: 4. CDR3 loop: CASSLGQGSTDTQYF. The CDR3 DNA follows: TGTGCCAGCAGCCTAGGACAGGGAAGCACAGATACGCAGTATTTT.

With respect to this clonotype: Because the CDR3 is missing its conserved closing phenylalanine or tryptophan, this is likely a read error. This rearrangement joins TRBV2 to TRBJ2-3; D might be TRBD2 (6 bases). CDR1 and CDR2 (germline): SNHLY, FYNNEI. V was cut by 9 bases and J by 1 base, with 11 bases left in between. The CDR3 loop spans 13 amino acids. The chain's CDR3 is CARSSVGTDTQYL. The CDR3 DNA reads TGTGCCAGATCTAGCGTCGGCACAGATACGCAGTATTTG.